The clone carrying this TCR beta chain was found a few times. The data stem from a study of beta chain features in type 1 diabetes. Study background: In age, gender and cell yields, patients were similar to healthy donors. Sorted cells from all samples, numbering almost 110 million, were examined.

Sequenced material consisted of expressed TCRB transcripts (all of the isolated RNA was reverse transcribed). The repertoire was sequenced with immunoSEQ multiplex PCR; TCRdb's copy has only in-frame clones and lacks some. The repertoire holds a few hundred thousand clones, with 25% to 30% as singletons. Per donor, one heparinised blood draw averaged roughly 110 mL. A CD45RO/CCR7/CD25/CD127/CD95/CD27 panel sorted naive, central memory, regulatory and stem cell-like memory CD4+ cells. Sequencing was performed on central memory CD4+ T cells from blood. This clonotype was sampled from a man aged 25 to 40 in good health.

The CDR3 nucleotides read TGTGCCAGCAGTATAGTTGGGACTAGTGATGTCGATGAGCAGTTCTTC. Its translation: CASSIVGTSDVDEQFF. This sequence joins TRBV28 and TRBJ2-1, with 8 bases aligning to TRBD2. The CDR3 is 16 amino acids. Germline loops: CDR1 MDHEN, CDR2 SYDVKM. The trim removed 5 bases at V and 8 bases at J, leaving 14 bases unmatched. The full variable domain, with the rest looked up from reference TRBV28 and TRBJ2-1, is DVKVTQSSRYLVKRTGEKVFLECVQDMDHENMFWYRQDPGLGLRLIYFSYDVKMKEKGDIPEGYSVSREKKERFSLILESASTNQTSMYLCASSIVGTSDVDEQFFGPGTRLTVL.